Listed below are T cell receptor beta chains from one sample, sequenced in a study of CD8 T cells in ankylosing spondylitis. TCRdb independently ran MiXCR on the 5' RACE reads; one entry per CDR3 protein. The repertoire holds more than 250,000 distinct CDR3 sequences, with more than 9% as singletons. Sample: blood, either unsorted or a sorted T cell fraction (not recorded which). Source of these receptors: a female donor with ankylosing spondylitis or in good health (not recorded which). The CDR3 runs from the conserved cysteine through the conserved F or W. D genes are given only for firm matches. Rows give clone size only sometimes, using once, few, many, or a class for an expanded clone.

CDR3 protein: CASSVTSSSYNEQFF; CDR3 DNA: TGTGCCAGCAGTGTGACTAGCAGCTCCTACAATGAGCAGTTCTTC; clone size: many; D gene: TRBD2; J gene: TRBJ2-1; V gene: TRBV27
CDR3 protein: CASTGLAGFYNEQFF; CDR3 DNA: TGTGCCAGCACAGGACTAGCGGGGTTCTACAATGAGCAGTTCTTC; clone size: .; D gene: TRBD2; J gene: TRBJ2-1; V gene: TRBV6-4
CDR3 protein: CASSLAGTGHSGANVLTF; CDR3 DNA: TGTGCCAGCAGTTTAGCCGGGACAGGCCATTCTGGGGCCAACGTCCTGACTTTC; clone size: .; D gene: TRBD1; J gene: TRBJ2-6; V gene: TRBV28
CDR3 protein: CSVSPSGGAGTGELFF; CDR3 DNA: TGCAGTGTTAGCCCTAGCGGGGGGGCCGGCACCGGGGAGCTGTTTTTT; clone size: many; D gene: TRBD2; J gene: TRBJ2-2; V gene: TRBV20-1
CDR3 protein: CASSQEYHGNTIYF; CDR3 DNA: TGCGCCAGCAGCCAAGAGTACCATGGAAACACCATATATTTT; clone size: many; D gene: .; J gene: TRBJ1-3; V gene: TRBV4-1
CDR3 protein: CASTGQAAYEQYF; CDR3 DNA: TGCGCCAGCACAGGACAGGCAGCCTACGAGCAGTACTTC; clone size: .; D gene: TRBD1; J gene: TRBJ2-7; V gene: TRBV5-1
CDR3 protein: CASIPLRSGNEQFF; CDR3 DNA: TGTGCCAGCATCCCTCTTAGGAGTGGTAATGAGCAGTTCTTC; clone size: many; D gene: .; J gene: TRBJ2-1; V gene: TRBV28
CDR3 protein: CSPSGVGEQYF; CDR3 DNA: TGCAGTCCCAGCGGAGTGGGCGAGCAGTACTTC; clone size: .; D gene: .; J gene: TRBJ2-7; V gene: TRBV20-1
CDR3 protein: CASVQGANTGELFF; CDR3 DNA: TGTGCCAGCGTCCAGGGGGCGAACACCGGGGAGCTGTTTTTT; clone size: many; D gene: TRBD1; J gene: TRBJ2-2; V gene: TRBV12-3/TRBV12-4
CDR3 protein: CASSLAFGLIPPDTQYF; CDR3 DNA: TGTGCCAGCAGCTTAGCATTCGGGCTGATCCCCCCAGATACGCAGTATTTT; clone size: many; D gene: .; J gene: TRBJ2-3; V gene: TRBV7-2
CDR3 protein: CASSQASSQLESF; CDR3 DNA: TGTGCCAGCAGCCAAGCTTCGTCGCAGCTAGAGTCGTTC; clone size: many; D gene: .; J gene: TRBJ1-2; V gene: TRBV3-1
CDR3 protein: CASTGGGSYNEQFF; CDR3 DNA: TGTGCCAGCACGGGCGGCGGCTCCTACAATGAGCAGTTCTTC; clone size: few; D gene: .; J gene: TRBJ2-1; V gene: TRBV27
CDR3 protein: CSASTGADNYGYTF; CDR3 DNA: TGCAGTGCTAGCACAGGGGCTGACAACTATGGCTACACCTTC; clone size: many; D gene: TRBD1; J gene: TRBJ1-2; V gene: TRBV20-1
CDR3 protein: CATSGRPDTDTQYF; CDR3 DNA: TGTGCCACCAGCGGTAGGCCCGACACAGATACGCAGTATTTT; clone size: many; D gene: .; J gene: TRBJ2-3; V gene: TRBV15
CDR3 protein: CASSLLGLAGYTDTQYF; CDR3 DNA: TGTGCCAGCAGTCTCCTGGGACTAGCGGGATACACAGATACGCAGTATTTT; clone size: many; D gene: TRBD2; J gene: TRBJ2-3; V gene: TRBV28
CDR3 protein: CASSAEETQYF; CDR3 DNA: TGTGCCAGCAGTGCAGAGGAGACCCAGTACTTC; clone size: few; D gene: .; J gene: TRBJ2-5; V gene: TRBV2
CDR3 protein: CSAKRLTGGGTDTQYF; CDR3 DNA: TGCAGTGCAAAGCGGCTAACGGGGGGCGGCACAGATACGCAGTATTTT; clone size: many; D gene: .; J gene: TRBJ2-3; V gene: TRBV20-1
CDR3 protein: CSVEAPGAKNIQYF; CDR3 DNA: TGCAGCGTTGAAGCCCCGGGAGCCAAAAACATTCAGTACTTC; clone size: many; D gene: .; J gene: TRBJ2-4; V gene: TRBV29-1
CDR3 protein: CADRDRQLNTEAFF; CDR3 DNA: TGTGCCGACCGGGACAGACAACTTAACACTGAAGCTTTCTTT; clone size: many; D gene: TRBD1; J gene: TRBJ1-1; V gene: TRBV28
CDR3 protein: CASSLEADRQSSYNSPLHF; CDR3 DNA: TGTGCCAGCAGCTTAGAGGCCGACAGACAAAGCTCCTATAATTCACCCCTCCACTTT; clone size: many; D gene: .; J gene: TRBJ1-6; V gene: TRBV11-1
CDR3 protein: CSAREPGRRSGNTIYF; CDR3 DNA: TGCAGTGCTAGAGAACCGGGACGACGCTCTGGAAACACCATATATTTT; clone size: many; D gene: .; J gene: TRBJ1-3; V gene: TRBV20-1
CDR3 protein: CSGGEVDIQYF; CDR3 DNA: TGCAGCGGAGGGGAGGTGGACATTCAGTACTTC; clone size: many; D gene: .; J gene: TRBJ2-4; V gene: TRBV29-1
CDR3 protein: CASRVSFSSGNTIYF; CDR3 DNA: TGTGCCAGCAGGGTTTCGTTCTCCTCTGGAAACACCATATATTTT; clone size: many; D gene: .; J gene: TRBJ1-3; V gene: TRBV27
CDR3 protein: CASSPVMDMNTEAFF; CDR3 DNA: TGTGCCAGCTCACCAGTAATGGACATGAACACTGAAGCTTTCTTT; clone size: many; D gene: .; J gene: TRBJ1-1; V gene: TRBV18
CDR3 protein: CSASPFLAGGGDEQFF; CDR3 DNA: TGCAGTGCTAGTCCCTTTCTAGCGGGAGGGGGCGATGAGCAGTTCTTC; clone size: many; D gene: TRBD2; J gene: TRBJ2-1; V gene: TRBV20-1
CDR3 protein: CATSRVGNTGELFF; CDR3 DNA: TGTGCCACCAGCAGAGTGGGAAACACCGGGGAGCTGTTTTTT; clone size: .; D gene: .; J gene: TRBJ2-2; V gene: TRBV15
CDR3 protein: CASSSTEILETQYF; CDR3 DNA: TGTGCCAGCAGTTCCACTGAGATCTTAGAGACCCAGTACTTC; clone size: few; D gene: .; J gene: TRBJ2-5; V gene: TRBV27
CDR3 protein: CAWSVFRGETQYF; CDR3 DNA: TGTGCCTGGAGTGTCTTTAGGGGAGAGACCCAGTACTTC; clone size: few; D gene: .; J gene: TRBJ2-5; V gene: TRBV30
CDR3 protein: CASSLAVAETQYF; CDR3 DNA: TGTGCCAGCAGCTTAGCTGTCGCAGAGACCCAGTACTTC; clone size: .; D gene: .; J gene: TRBJ2-5; V gene: TRBV7-2
CDR3 protein: CSAPTGGSYEQYF; CDR3 DNA: TGCAGTGCGCCGACAGGGGGTTCCTACGAGCAGTACTTC; clone size: .; D gene: TRBD1; J gene: TRBJ2-7; V gene: TRBV20-1
CDR3 protein: CASTPGNFGYTF; CDR3 DNA: TGTGCCAGCACCCCGGGGAACTTTGGCTACACCTTC; clone size: many; D gene: .; J gene: TRBJ1-2; V gene: TRBV12-3/TRBV12-4
CDR3 protein: CSATASGRGGGTDTQYF; CDR3 DNA: TGCAGTGCTACGGCTAGCGGGAGGGGAGGGGGCACAGATACGCAGTATTTT; clone size: few; D gene: TRBD2; J gene: TRBJ2-3; V gene: TRBV20-1
CDR3 protein: CSARESGLQETQYF; CDR3 DNA: TGCAGTGCTAGAGAGTCGGGACTTCAAGAGACCCAGTACTTC; clone size: few; D gene: .; J gene: TRBJ2-5; V gene: TRBV20-1
CDR3 protein: CASSPRSVSTSGANVLTF; CDR3 DNA: TGTGCCAGCAGTCCTAGGAGCGTTTCAACCTCTGGGGCCAACGTCCTGACTTTC; clone size: .; D gene: .; J gene: TRBJ2-6; V gene: TRBV27
CDR3 protein: CASSPTPGQGPGGGANVLTF; CDR3 DNA: TGCGCCAGCAGCCCTACTCCGGGACAGGGGCCTGGAGGGGGGGCCAACGTCCTGACTTTC; clone size: .; D gene: TRBD1; J gene: TRBJ2-6; V gene: TRBV5-1
CDR3 protein: CATSNSREGETQYF; CDR3 DNA: TGTGCCACCAGCAACTCCAGGGAAGGAGAGACCCAGTACTTC; clone size: few; D gene: .; J gene: TRBJ2-5; V gene: TRBV15
CDR3 protein: CASSLESGGQPQHF; CDR3 DNA: TGTGCCAGCAGCTTAGAAAGTGGCGGTCAGCCCCAGCATTTT; clone size: many; D gene: .; J gene: TRBJ1-5; V gene: TRBV7-6
CDR3 protein: CASSLRGPYNEQFF; CDR3 DNA: TGCGCCAGCAGCTTGAGGGGGCCCTACAATGAGCAGTTCTTC; clone size: many; D gene: TRBD1; J gene: TRBJ2-1; V gene: TRBV5-1
CDR3 protein: CASNKDLLTDTQYF; CDR3 DNA: TGTGCTAGCAACAAGGACCTACTGACAGATACGCAGTATTTT; clone size: .; D gene: .; J gene: TRBJ2-3; V gene: TRBV7-7
CDR3 protein: CAITQGPTTGELFF; CDR3 DNA: TGTGCCATCACGCAGGGGCCTACCACCGGGGAGCTGTTTTTT; clone size: many; D gene: .; J gene: TRBJ2-2; V gene: TRBV10-3
CDR3 protein: CASSYGVAGGYEQYF; CDR3 DNA: TGTGCCAGCAGTTACGGGGTAGCGGGAGGTTACGAGCAGTACTTC; clone size: few; D gene: TRBD2; J gene: TRBJ2-7; V gene: TRBV6-2/TRBV6-3
CDR3 protein: CASSPRIGEQFF; CDR3 DNA: TGTGCCAGCAGTCCAAGAATCGGTGAGCAGTTCTTC; clone size: many; D gene: .; J gene: TRBJ2-1; V gene: TRBV27
CDR3 protein: CASSLTGPYTGELFF; CDR3 DNA: TGCGCCAGCAGCTTGACCGGGCCCTATACCGGGGAGCTGTTTTTT; clone size: few; D gene: .; J gene: TRBJ2-2; V gene: TRBV5-1
CDR3 protein: CATRWSRDNEQFF; CDR3 DNA: TGTGCCACCCGGTGGTCGCGCGACAATGAGCAGTTCTTC; clone size: many; D gene: .; J gene: TRBJ2-1; V gene: TRBV15